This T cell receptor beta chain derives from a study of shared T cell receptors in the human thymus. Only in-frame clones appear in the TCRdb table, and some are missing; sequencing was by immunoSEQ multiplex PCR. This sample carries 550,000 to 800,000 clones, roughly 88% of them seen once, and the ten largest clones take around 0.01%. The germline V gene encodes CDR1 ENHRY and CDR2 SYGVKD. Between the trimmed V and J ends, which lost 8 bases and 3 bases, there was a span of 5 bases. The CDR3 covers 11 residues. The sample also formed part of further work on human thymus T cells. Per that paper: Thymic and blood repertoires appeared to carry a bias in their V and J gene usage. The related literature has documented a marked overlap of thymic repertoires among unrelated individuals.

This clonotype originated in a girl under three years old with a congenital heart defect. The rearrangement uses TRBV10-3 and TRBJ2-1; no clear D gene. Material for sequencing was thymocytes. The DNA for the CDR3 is TGTGCCATCGCGGACTACAATGAGCAGTTCTTC. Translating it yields CAIADYNEQFF.